This T cell receptor beta chain comes out of a study of breast tumors, draining lymph nodes, adjacent tissues. In this sample, this clonotype turned up many times. Its antigen remains unidentified. TCRdb itself ran the multiplex PCR reads through MiXCR, one entry per CDR3 protein. Found here are about 130,000 distinct CDR3 sequences, 21% of them singletons; the top ten hold about 2%. Whole-study results and caveats: Tumor TCR diversity was below lymph nodes but above nontumor tissue. That most tumor T cells come from lymph nodes remained unproven.

CDR1 and CDR2 from the germline V gene are SGHTA and FQGNSA. This CDR3 has 13 residues. The V end lost 3 bases, the J end lost 2 bases, and 8 bases lay between the germline ends. The lymph nodes were axillary draining lymph nodes from breast cancer patients. The receptor was derived from a female donor with breast cancer. Some clones in this sample may be carry-over from other donors' samples. The sequenced material came from axillary lymph node tissue. V and J are TRBV7-2 and TRBJ2-7; perhaps D is TRBD1 or TRBD2 (5 bases each). In nucleotides, the CDR3 is TGTGCCAGCAGCTTCGGGGACCCCTACGAGCAGTACTTC. Amino acids: CASSFGDPYEQYF.